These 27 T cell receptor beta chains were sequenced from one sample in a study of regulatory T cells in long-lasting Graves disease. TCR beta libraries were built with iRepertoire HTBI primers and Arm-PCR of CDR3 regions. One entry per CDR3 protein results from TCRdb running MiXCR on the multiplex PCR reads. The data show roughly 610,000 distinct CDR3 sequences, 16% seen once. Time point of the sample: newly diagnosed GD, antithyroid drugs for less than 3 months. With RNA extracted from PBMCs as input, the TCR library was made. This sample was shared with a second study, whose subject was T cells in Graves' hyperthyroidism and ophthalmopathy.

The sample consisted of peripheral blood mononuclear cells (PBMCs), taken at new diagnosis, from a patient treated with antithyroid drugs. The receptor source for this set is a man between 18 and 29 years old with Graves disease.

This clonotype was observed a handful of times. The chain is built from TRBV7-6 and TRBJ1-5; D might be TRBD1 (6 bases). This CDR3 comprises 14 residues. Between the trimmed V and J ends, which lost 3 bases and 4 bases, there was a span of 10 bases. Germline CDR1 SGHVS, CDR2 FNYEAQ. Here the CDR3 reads CASSFGGANQPQHF. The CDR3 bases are TGTGCCAGCAGCTTTGGGGGGGCAAATCAGCCCCAGCATTTT.

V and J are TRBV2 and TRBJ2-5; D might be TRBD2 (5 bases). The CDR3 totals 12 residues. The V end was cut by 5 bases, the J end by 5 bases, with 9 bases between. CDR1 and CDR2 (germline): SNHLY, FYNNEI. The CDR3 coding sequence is TGTGCCAGCAGTACTACGGGGGAGACCCAGTACTTC. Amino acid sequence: CASSTTGETQYF.

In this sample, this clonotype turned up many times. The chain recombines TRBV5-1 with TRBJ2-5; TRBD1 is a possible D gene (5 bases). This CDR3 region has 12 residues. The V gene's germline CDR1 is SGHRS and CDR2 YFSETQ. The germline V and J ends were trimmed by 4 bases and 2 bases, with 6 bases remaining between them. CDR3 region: CASSRTQETQYF. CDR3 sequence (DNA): TGCGCCAGCAGCCGGACACAAGAGACCCAGTACTTC.

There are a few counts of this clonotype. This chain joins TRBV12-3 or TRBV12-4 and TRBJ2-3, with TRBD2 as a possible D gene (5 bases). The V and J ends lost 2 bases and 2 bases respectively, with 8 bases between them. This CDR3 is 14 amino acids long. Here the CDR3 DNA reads TGTGCCAGCAGTTTATTAGACTACACAGATACGCAGTATTTT. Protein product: CASSLLDYTDTQYF.

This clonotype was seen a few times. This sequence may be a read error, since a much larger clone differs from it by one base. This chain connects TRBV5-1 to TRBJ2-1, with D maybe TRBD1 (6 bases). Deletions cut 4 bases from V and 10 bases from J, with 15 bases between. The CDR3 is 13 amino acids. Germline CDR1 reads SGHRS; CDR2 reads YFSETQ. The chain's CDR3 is CASSGPGEDEQFF. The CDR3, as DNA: TGCGCCAGCAGCGGGCCAGGGGAAGACGAGCAGTTCTTC.

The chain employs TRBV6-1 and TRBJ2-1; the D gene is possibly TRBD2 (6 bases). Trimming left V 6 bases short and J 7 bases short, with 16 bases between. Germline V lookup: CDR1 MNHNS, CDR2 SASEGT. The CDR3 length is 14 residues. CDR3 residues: CASRMEGARNEQFF. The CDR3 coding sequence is TGTGCCAGCAGAATGGAGGGAGCGAGGAATGAGCAGTTCTTC.

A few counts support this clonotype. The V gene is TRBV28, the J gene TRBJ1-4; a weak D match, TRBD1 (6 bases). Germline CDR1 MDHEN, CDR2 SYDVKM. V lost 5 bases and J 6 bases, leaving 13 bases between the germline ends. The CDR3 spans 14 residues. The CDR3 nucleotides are TGTGCCAGCAGTAATGGGGGGGGCTATGAAAAACTGTTTTTT. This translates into CASSNGGGYEKLFF.

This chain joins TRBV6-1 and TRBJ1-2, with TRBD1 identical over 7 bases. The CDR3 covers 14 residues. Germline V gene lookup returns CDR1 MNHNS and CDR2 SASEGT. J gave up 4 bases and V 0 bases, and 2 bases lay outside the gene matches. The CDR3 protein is CASSEAGGAYGYTF. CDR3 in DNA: TGTGCCAGCAGTGAAGCAGGGGGCGCCTATGGCTACACCTTC.

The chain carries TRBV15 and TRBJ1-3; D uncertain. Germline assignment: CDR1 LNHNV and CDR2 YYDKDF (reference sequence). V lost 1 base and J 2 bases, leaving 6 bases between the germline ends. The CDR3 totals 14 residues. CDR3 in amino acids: CATSRGTAGNTIYF. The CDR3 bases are TGTGCCACCAGCAGAGGGACTGCTGGAAACACCATATATTTT.

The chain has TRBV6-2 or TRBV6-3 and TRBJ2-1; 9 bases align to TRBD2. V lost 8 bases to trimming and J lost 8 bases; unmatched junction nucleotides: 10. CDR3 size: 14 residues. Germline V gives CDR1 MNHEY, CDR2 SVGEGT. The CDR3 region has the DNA TGTGCCAGCCTGCGGGCTAGCGGGACCGATGAGCAGTTCTTC. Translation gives CASLRASGTDEQFF.

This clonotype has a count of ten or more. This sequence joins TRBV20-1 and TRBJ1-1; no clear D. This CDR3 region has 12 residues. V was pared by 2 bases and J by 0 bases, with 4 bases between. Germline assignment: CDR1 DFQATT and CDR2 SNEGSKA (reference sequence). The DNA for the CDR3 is TGCAGTGCTAGAAATATGAACACTGAAGCTTTCTTT. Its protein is CSARNMNTEAFF.

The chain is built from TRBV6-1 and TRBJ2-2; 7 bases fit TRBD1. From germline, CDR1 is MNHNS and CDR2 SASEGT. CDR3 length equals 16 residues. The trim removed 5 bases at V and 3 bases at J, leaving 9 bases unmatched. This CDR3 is CASSRDRDAYTGELFF. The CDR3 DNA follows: TGTGCCAGCAGTCGAGACAGGGACGCGTACACCGGGGAGCTGTTTTTT.

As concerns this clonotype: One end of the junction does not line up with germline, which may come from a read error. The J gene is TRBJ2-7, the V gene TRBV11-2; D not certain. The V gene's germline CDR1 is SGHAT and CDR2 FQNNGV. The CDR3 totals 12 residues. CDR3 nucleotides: TGCGCCAGCAGCCAAGAATATGGGGAGCAGTACTTC. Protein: CASSQEYGEQYF.

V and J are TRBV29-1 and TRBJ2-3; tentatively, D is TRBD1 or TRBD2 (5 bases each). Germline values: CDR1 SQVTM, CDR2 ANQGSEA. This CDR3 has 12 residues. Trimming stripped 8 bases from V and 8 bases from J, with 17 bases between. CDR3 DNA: TGCAGCCTTAGCCGACAGAGCGGTACGCAGTATTTT. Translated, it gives CSLSRQSGTQYF.

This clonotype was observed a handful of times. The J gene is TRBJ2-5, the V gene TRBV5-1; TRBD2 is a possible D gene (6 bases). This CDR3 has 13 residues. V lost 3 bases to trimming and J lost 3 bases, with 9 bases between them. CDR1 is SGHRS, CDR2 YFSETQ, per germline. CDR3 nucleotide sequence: TGCGCCAGCAGCTCGTGGGGGGAAGAGACCCAGTACTTC. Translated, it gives CASSSWGEETQYF.

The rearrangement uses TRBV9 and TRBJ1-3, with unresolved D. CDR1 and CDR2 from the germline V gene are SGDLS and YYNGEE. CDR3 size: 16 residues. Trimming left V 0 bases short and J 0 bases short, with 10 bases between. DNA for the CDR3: TGTGCCAGCAGCGTAGCCAGCTCCAACTCTGGAAACACCATATATTTT. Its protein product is CASSVASSNSGNTIYF.

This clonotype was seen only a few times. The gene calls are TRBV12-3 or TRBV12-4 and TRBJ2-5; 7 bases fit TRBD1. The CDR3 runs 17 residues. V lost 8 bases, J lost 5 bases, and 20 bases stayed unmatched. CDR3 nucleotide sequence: TGTGCCAGCCGGGACAGACCCATGACCTATTTGTGGGAGACCCAGTACTTC. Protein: CASRDRPMTYLWETQYF.

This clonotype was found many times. DNA of the CDR3: TGTGCCAGCAGCTCTATTCCCACAGGGGGCCATGAGCAGTTCTTC. This gives the protein CASSSIPTGGHEQFF. The J gene is TRBJ2-1, the V gene TRBV7-3; 9 bases map to TRBD1. V shed 4 bases, J shed 8 bases, and the junction held 9 bases outside the gene matches. CDR1 SGHTA and CDR2 FQGTGA come from the germline V gene. The CDR3 runs to 15 residues. The full variable domain, in which reference TRBV7-3 and TRBJ2-1 provide the parts outside the CDR3, is GAGVSQTPSNKVTEKGKYVELRCDPISGHTALYWYRQSLGQGPEFLIYFQGTGAADDSGLPNDRFFAVRPEGSVSTLKIQRTERGDSAVYLCASSSIPTGGHEQFFGPGTRLTVL.

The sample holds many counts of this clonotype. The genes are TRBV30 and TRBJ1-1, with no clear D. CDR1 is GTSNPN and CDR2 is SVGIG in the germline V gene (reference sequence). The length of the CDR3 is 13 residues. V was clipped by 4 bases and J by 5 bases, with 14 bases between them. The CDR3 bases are TGTGCCTGGACCAACTCCTTCTCGACTGAAGCTTTCTTT. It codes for CAWTNSFSTEAFF. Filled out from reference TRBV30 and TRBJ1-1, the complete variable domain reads SQTIHQWPATLVQPVGSPLSLECTVEGTSNPNLYWYRQAAGRGLQLLFYSVGIGQISSEVPQNLSASRPQDRQFILSSKKLLLSDSGFYLCAWTNSFSTEAFFGQGTRLTVV.

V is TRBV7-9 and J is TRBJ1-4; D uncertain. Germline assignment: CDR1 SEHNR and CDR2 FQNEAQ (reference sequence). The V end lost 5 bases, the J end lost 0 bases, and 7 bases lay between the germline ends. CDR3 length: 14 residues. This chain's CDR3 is CASSQTTTNEKLFF. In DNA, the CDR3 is TGTGCCAGCAGCCAGACGACAACTAATGAAAAACTGTTTTTT.

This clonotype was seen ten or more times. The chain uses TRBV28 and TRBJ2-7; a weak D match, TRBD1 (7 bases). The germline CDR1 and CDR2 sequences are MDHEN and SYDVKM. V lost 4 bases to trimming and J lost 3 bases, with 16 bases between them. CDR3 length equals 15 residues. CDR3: CASSSPARGDYEQYF. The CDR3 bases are TGTGCCAGCAGTTCCCCCGCCAGGGGGGACTACGAGCAGTACTTC.

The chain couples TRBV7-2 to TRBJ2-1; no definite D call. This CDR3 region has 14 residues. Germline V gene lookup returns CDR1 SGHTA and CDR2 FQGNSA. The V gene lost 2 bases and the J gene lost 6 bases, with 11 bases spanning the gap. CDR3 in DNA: TGTGCCAGCAGCTTACTGCCCCTAACCAATGAGCAGTTCTTC. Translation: CASSLLPLTNEQFF.

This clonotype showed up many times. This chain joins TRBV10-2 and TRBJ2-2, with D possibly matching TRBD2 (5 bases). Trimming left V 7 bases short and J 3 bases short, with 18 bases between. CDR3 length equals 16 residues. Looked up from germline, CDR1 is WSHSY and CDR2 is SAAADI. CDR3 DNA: TGCGCCAGCACAAACTTGCCGGGATTTGACACCGGGGAGCTGTTTTTT. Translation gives CASTNLPGFDTGELFF.

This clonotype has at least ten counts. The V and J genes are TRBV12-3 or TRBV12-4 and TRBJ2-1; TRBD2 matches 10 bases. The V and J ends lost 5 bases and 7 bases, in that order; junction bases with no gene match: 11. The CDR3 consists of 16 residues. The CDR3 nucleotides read TGTGCCAGCAGTCCCCTCCTAGCGGGAGATGGAAATGAGCAGTTCTTC. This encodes CASSPLLAGDGNEQFF.

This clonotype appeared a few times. CDR3 region: CASRGLAFYEQYF. CDR3 sequence (DNA): TGTGCCAGCAGGGGACTAGCCTTCTACGAGCAGTACTTC. The rearrangement joins TRBV6-1 to TRBJ2-7; TRBD2 matches at 9 bases. The germline CDR1 and CDR2 sequences are MNHNS and SASEGT. The CDR3 length is 13 residues. The junction had 3 bases not matched to a gene; V was cut back by 6 bases and J by 3 bases.

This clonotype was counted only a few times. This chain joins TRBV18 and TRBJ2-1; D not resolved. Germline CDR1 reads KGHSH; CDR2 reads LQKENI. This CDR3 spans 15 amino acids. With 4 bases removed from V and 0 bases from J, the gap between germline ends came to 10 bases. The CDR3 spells CASSLRRNSYNEQFF. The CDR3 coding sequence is TGTGCCAGCTCACTTAGACGGAACTCCTACAATGAGCAGTTCTTC.

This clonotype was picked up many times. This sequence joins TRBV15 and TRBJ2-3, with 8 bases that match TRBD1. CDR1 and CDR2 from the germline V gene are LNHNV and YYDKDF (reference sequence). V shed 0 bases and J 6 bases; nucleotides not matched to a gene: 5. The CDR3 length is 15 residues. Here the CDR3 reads CATSRDHRGSDTQYF. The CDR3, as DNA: TGTGCCACCAGCAGAGATCACAGGGGGTCGGATACGCAGTATTTT.